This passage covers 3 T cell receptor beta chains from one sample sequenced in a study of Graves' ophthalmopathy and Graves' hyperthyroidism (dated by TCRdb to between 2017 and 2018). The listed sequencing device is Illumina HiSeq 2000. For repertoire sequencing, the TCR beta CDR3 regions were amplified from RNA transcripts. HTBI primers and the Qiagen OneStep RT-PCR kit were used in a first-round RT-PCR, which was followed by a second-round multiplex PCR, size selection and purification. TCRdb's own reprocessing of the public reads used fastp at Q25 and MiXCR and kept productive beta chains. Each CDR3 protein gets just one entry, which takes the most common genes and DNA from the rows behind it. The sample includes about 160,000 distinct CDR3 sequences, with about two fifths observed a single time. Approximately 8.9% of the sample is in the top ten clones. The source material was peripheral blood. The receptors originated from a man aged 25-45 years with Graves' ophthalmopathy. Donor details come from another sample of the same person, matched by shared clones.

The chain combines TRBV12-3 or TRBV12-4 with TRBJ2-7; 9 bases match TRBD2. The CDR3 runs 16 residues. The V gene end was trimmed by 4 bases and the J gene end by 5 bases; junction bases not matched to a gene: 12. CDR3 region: CASSYAGGHKSHEQYF. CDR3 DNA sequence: TGTGCCAGCAGTTATGCGGGAGGGCATAAGTCCCACGAGCAGTACTTC.

The CDR3 sequence is CASSFSSGNQETQYF. The CDR3 bases are TGTGCCAGCAGTTTTTCTAGCGGAAACCAAGAGACCCAGTACTTC. The chain is built from TRBV28 and TRBJ2-5; 7 nucleotides align to TRBD2. Trimming took 3 bases from V and 0 from J; bases not matched to a gene: 4. This CDR3 has 15 amino acids. Germline V gives CDR1 MDHEN, CDR2 SYDVKM.

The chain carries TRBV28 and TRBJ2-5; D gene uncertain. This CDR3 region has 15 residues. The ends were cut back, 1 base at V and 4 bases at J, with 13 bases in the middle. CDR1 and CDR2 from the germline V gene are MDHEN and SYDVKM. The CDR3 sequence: CASSLFSQRRETQYF. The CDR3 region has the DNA TGTGCCAGCAGTTTATTCTCCCAGAGGAGAGAGACCCAGTACTTC.